This TCR beta chain was observed in a study of patients and donors after allogeneic stem cell transplantation. This clonotype was found many times. TCRdb reanalysed the RT-PCR reads using MiXCR and keeps one entry per CDR3 protein. The table lists about 960,000 distinct CDR3 sequences, roughly 18% of them singletons, with roughly 6% in the top ten. The CDR3 sequence is 16 residues long. Trimming pared 5 bases from V and 7 bases from J, leaving 21 bases between. Germline assignment: CDR1 MNHEY and CDR2 SMNVEV (reference sequence). This rearrangement joins TRBV27 to TRBJ2-4; possibly TRBD1 for D (6 bases). This TCR derives from a human donor who was either an allogeneic HSCT recipient or a stem cell or donor lymphocyte infusion donor (not recorded which). It is not recorded whose cells these are; they may come from a transplant donor. Sequencing input: blood, either unsorted or a sorted T cell fraction (not recorded which). The CDR3 DNA reads as TGTGCCAGCAGTCTAAAATACAGGGAACGGTCCAACATTCAGTACTTC. This sequence encodes CASSLKYRERSNIQYF.